This T cell receptor beta chain was captured in a study of blood T cell repertoires in COVID-19. About the study: PBMCs, B-cell-depleted T cells, or T cells provided the cDNA or gDNA that made up the material.

The trim removed 2 bases at V and 3 bases at J, leaving 4 bases unmatched. Germline V gene data show CDR1 as WSHSY and CDR2 as SAAADI. The CDR3 consists of 16 residues. TCRdb keeps only in-frame clones here, not all; method: immunoSEQ multiplex PCR. There are 55,000 to 75,000 clones in the sample; 60% to 80% occur only once, and less than 25% lies in the top ten. This rearrangement joins TRBV10-2 to TRBJ1-1; TRBD1 agrees at 12 bases. This TCR derives from a man at least 80 years old with active or convalescent COVID-19. Sequencing used peripheral blood. This chain's CDR3 is CASSERGQGADTEAFF. In DNA form, the CDR3 reads TGCGCCAGCAGTGAGCGGGGACAGGGGGCAGACACTGAAGCTTTCTTT.